What follows are 17 T cell receptor beta chains derived from one specimen sequenced in a study of blood T cells in healthy people across ages (dated by TCRdb to about 2015). Library generation was performed with 5' RACE. The sequencer was an Illumina HiSeq 2500. A second PCR of roughly 7 to 11 cycles was performed with a sample-barcoded 5' primer and a J-beta primer mix. The raw public reads went through TCRdb reprocessing: fastp at Q25, MiXCR clone calling, in-frame beta chains kept. Identical CDR3 proteins give one entry, which carries the most common genes and DNA. This sample lists about 1.1 million distinct CDR3 sequences; more than 30% were detected once. The leading ten clones occupy over 10% of the sample. Source material: blood. These TCRs come from a man aged 18 to 29 in good health.

This clonotype was seen more than once but under ten times. The V gene is TRBV5-1, the J gene TRBJ2-1; 7 nucleotides match TRBD1. Germline CDR1 is SGHRS and CDR2 is YFSETQ. The trim removed 3 bases at V and 7 bases at J, leaving 10 bases unmatched. The CDR3 contains 15 residues. The CDR3 sequence is CASSSLTGSWNEQFF. CDR3 coding DNA: TGCGCCAGCAGCTCCCTGACAGGGTCTTGGAATGAGCAGTTCTTC.

The rearrangement uses TRBV6-2 or TRBV6-3 and TRBJ2-2, with 9 nucleotides matching TRBD2. Germline V CDR1 and CDR2: MNHEY, SVGEGT. The ends lost 6 bases at V and 6 bases at J; junction bases unmatched: 5. The CDR3 totals 14 residues. This chain's CDR3 is CASRAGGISGELFF. The CDR3 nucleotides read TGTGCCAGCAGAGCGGGGGGTATATCCGGGGAGCTGTTTTTT.

The chain combines TRBV28 with TRBJ2-5; tentatively, D is TRBD2 (8 bases). The ends were cut back, 6 bases at V and 11 bases at J, with 25 bases in the middle. The germline V gene has CDR1 MDHEN and CDR2 SYDVKM. The CDR3 extends over 15 amino acids. CDR3 sequence (DNA): TGTGCCAGCAGCGGCGGGGGGACAGTGCCCATTGGGCAGTACTTC. This gives the protein CASSGGGTVPIGQYF.

The chain carries TRBV19 and TRBJ1-1, with no clear D. This CDR3 is 13 amino acids long. In germline, CDR1 is LNHDA, CDR2 SQIVND (reference sequence). Trimming pared 3 bases from V and 1 base from J, leaving 6 bases between. CDR3 sequence (DNA): TGTGCCAGTAGTATTAATTGGAACACTGAAGCTTTCTTT. This translates into CASSINWNTEAFF. The full variable domain, completed using reference TRBV19 and TRBJ1-1, is DGGITQSPKYLFRKEGQNVTLSCEQNLNHDAMYWYRQDPGQGLRLIYYSQIVNDFQKGDIAEGYSVSREKKESFPLTVTSAQKNPTAFYLCASSINWNTEAFFGQGTRLTVV.

The chain joins TRBV12-3 or TRBV12-4 to TRBJ2-7; 7 nucleotides agree with TRBD1. J was trimmed by 3 bases and V by 5 bases; bases with no gene match: 7. The CDR3 runs 14 residues. As DNA, the CDR3 is TGTGCCAGCAGTGCCGTCACAGGGGACTACGAGCAGTACTTC. Amino acids: CASSAVTGDYEQYF.

This chain connects TRBV6-2 or TRBV6-3 to TRBJ2-7; unclear D gene. In germline, CDR1 is MNHEY, CDR2 SVGEGT. The CDR3 is 13 amino acids. Deletions cut 2 bases from V and 3 bases from J, with 8 bases between. CDR3 region: CASSYRTHYEQYF. The CDR3, as DNA: TGTGCCAGCAGTTACCGGACCCACTACGAGCAGTACTTC.

This clonotype was observed many times. V gene TRBV27 combines with J gene TRBJ2-3; the D is unclear. The CDR3 consists of 13 residues. CDR1 and CDR2 from the germline V gene are MNHEY and SMNVEV (reference sequence). V dropped 2 bases and J dropped 2 bases, with 5 bases sitting between them. The CDR3 is CASSLKYTDTQYF. In nucleotides, the CDR3 is TGTGCCAGCAGTTTAAAATACACAGATACGCAGTATTTT.

This clonotype has only a few counts. DNA for the CDR3: TGTGCCAGCAGCCAAGACAGGGCGACGGAGACCCAGTACTTC. It codes for CASSQDRATETQYF. The V gene is TRBV3-1, the J gene TRBJ2-5, with D possibly being TRBD1 (5 bases). Trimming left V 0 bases short and J 5 bases short, with 10 bases between. The CDR3 is made up of 14 amino acids. The germline V gene has CDR1 LGHDT and CDR2 YNNKEL (reference sequence).

Ten or more counts support this clonotype. The chain employs TRBV10-3 and TRBJ2-5; D ambiguous. The CDR3 totals 14 residues. Germline loops: CDR1 ENHRY, CDR2 SYGVKD. The V gene lost 3 bases and the J gene lost 2 bases, with 10 bases spanning the gap. Written as DNA, the CDR3 is TGTGCCATCAGTGAAGGGCGGTCACAAGAGACCCAGTACTTC. Protein product: CAISEGRSQETQYF.

The chain couples TRBV9 to TRBJ1-2, with 8 bases fitting TRBD1. This CDR3 has 13 amino acids. Germline V gene data show CDR1 as SGDLS and CDR2 as YYNGEE. V shed 4 bases, J shed 6 bases, and the junction held 5 bases outside the gene matches. This CDR3 reads CASSRTGSDGYTF. In DNA, the CDR3 is TGTGCCAGCAGCCGGACAGGGTCGGATGGCTACACCTTC.

In this sample, this clonotype turned up a few times. The chain recombines TRBV29-1 with TRBJ1-1; D is unclear. Germline CDR1 is SQVTM and CDR2 is ANQGSEA. This CDR3 contains 13 residues. V lost 3 bases to trimming and J lost 3 bases, with 11 bases between them. The CDR3 loop reads CSVEGLLYTEAFF. CDR3 nucleotides: TGCAGCGTTGAGGGCCTGTTGTACACTGAAGCTTTCTTT.

CDR3 amino acids: CASGASGGYEQFF. The CDR3, as DNA: TGTGCCAGCGGGGCTAGCGGGGGCTACGAGCAGTTCTTC. The rearrangement uses TRBV12-3 or TRBV12-4 and TRBJ2-1, with 10 nucleotides matching TRBD2. CDR3 length: 13 residues. V was pared by 8 bases and J by 10 bases, with 8 bases of the junction left unmatched.

J is TRBJ1-1 and V is TRBV20-1; possibly TRBD1 for D (5 bases). The CDR3 has 15 amino acids. Germline V CDR1 and CDR2: DFQATT, SNEGSKA (reference sequence). V gave up 6 bases and J gave up 1 base, with 18 bases separating them. CDR3 in amino acids: CSAKEGPVPNTEAFF. The CDR3 DNA is TGCAGTGCGAAAGAGGGGCCAGTACCGAACACTGAAGCTTTCTTT.

The CDR3 spells CASSQERAIYFNEQYF. Here the CDR3 DNA reads TGCGCCAGCAGCCAAGAGAGGGCAATTTATTTCAATGAGCAGTACTTC. This chain joins TRBV4-3 and TRBJ2-5; possibly TRBD2 for D (5 bases). The CDR3 consists of 16 residues. V lost 0 bases, J lost 11 bases, and 22 bases lay in between. Germline-derived CDR1 and CDR2 are LGHNA and YSLEER.

The chain links TRBV7-9 to TRBJ2-3; 9 bases fit TRBD2. Germline CDR1 reads SEHNR; CDR2 reads FQNEAQ (reference sequence). Losses at the gene ends were 7 bases for V and 2 bases for J; bases not matched to a gene: 7. The CDR3 has 15 residues. The CDR3 loop reads CASNRAGGLTDTQYF. DNA of the CDR3: TGTGCCAGCAATCGAGCGGGGGGCCTCACAGATACGCAGTATTTT.

V and J are TRBV15 and TRBJ2-3; a possible D gene is TRBD2 (6 bases). V gave up 3 bases and J gave up 5 bases, with 18 bases separating them. CDR3 length: 16 amino acids. Germline CDR1 LNHNV, CDR2 YYDKDF (reference sequence). The CDR3 region has the DNA TGTGCCACCAGCAGTAGCATGCTAGCGCGAGGAGATACGCAGTATTTT. As protein: CATSSSMLARGDTQYF.

This clonotype was detected a few times. The chain combines TRBV27 with TRBJ2-1, with unresolved D. Germline assignment: CDR1 MNHEY and CDR2 SMNVEV (reference sequence). Trimming took 3 bases from V and 5 from J, leaving 11 bases between them. The CDR3 totals 14 residues. The CDR3 sequence: CASSLIHVDNEQFF. The CDR3 region has the DNA TGTGCCAGCAGTTTGATCCATGTGGACAATGAGCAGTTCTTC.